Shown below are 14 T cell receptor beta chains from a single sample sequenced in a study of shared clonotypes between healthy human individuals. Data came from immunoSEQ multiplex PCR; TCRdb stores just in-frame clones and leaves some out. The sample includes roughly 1.5 million clones, about 98% of them seen just once. Material for sequencing was naive CD4+ T cells sorted from blood. Indicated subset: CD45RA+ positively selected. The receptors stem from a man aged 30 to 45 in good health.

The chain employs TRBV7-2 and TRBJ1-5; TRBD1 might be the D (5 bases). The CDR3 length is 14 residues. Germline V lookup: CDR1 SGHTA, CDR2 FQGNSA. V gave up 3 bases and J gave up 3 bases, with 9 bases separating them. CDR3 protein: CASSLGGVNQPQHF. The CDR3 DNA is TGTGCCAGCAGCTTGGGAGGGGTCAATCAGCCCCAGCATTTT.

The gene calls are TRBV28 and TRBJ1-2, with D unresolved. CDR3 length: 12 amino acids. V lost 6 bases to trimming and J lost 6 bases, with 11 bases between them. CDR1 and CDR2 (germline): MDHEN, SYDVKM. CDR3 protein: CASSWPLNGYTF. The CDR3 bases are TGTGCCAGCAGCTGGCCCCTTAATGGCTACACCTTC.

V and J are TRBV19 and TRBJ2-1; 9 bases are shared with TRBD2. Germline lookup yields CDR1 LNHDA and CDR2 SQIVND (reference sequence). The CDR3 spans 15 residues. V was pared by 3 bases and J by 3 bases, with 3 bases of the junction left unmatched. In DNA form, the CDR3 reads TGTGCCAGTAGTATTAGCGGGAGTGTCTACAATGAGCAGTTCTTC. Translated, it gives CASSISGSVYNEQFF.

The chain couples TRBV5-4 to TRBJ1-3; D possibly corresponds to TRBD1 (5 bases). Trimming pared 4 bases from V and 0 bases from J, leaving 8 bases between. In germline, CDR1 is SGHNT, CDR2 YYREEE (reference sequence). CDR3 length: 14 residues. CDR3 in amino acids: CASSDSGSGNTIYF. The CDR3, as DNA: TGTGCCAGCAGCGACAGCGGCTCTGGAAACACCATATATTTT. The full variable domain, completed using reference TRBV5-4 and TRBJ1-3, is ETGVTQSPTHLIKTRGQQVTLRCSSQSGHNTVSWYQQALGQGPQFIFQYYREEENGRGNFPPRFSGLQFPNYSSELNVNALELDDSALYLCASSDSGSGNTIYFGEGSWLTVV.

This chain connects TRBV5-4 to TRBJ1-3, with no clear D. CDR1 and CDR2 from the germline V gene are SGHNT and YYREEE (reference sequence). This CDR3 has 14 residues. Trimming cost V 1 base and J 0 bases, with 5 bases left between them. CDR3 DNA sequence: TGTGCCAGCAGCTTGCGTGGCTCTGGAAACACCATATATTTT. Translation: CASSLRGSGNTIYF.

The chain couples TRBV19 to TRBJ2-1; D may correspond to TRBD1 or TRBD2 (5 bases each). V lost 6 bases and J lost 2, with 14 bases in between. The CDR3 has 15 residues. CDR1 is LNHDA and CDR2 is SQIVND in the germline V gene (reference sequence). The CDR3 is CASSFQGSAYNEQFF. The CDR3 DNA follows: TGTGCCAGTAGCTTTCAGGGTAGCGCCTACAATGAGCAGTTCTTC.

This clone was seen only once. The chain links TRBV27 to TRBJ1-5; D gene ambiguous. There are 15 residues in the CDR3. V dropped 6 bases and J dropped 2 bases, with 14 bases sitting between them. Germline V gene sequence: CDR1 MNHEY, CDR2 SMNVEV (reference sequence). CDR3 sequence: CASRAWGEGNQPQHF. The CDR3 nucleotides are TGTGCCAGCAGGGCTTGGGGAGAGGGCAATCAGCCCCAGCATTTT.

The chain couples TRBV10-3 to TRBJ1-2; unclear D gene. This CDR3 has 15 residues. The germline V and J ends were trimmed by 4 bases and 4 bases, with 16 bases remaining between them. CDR1 ENHRY and CDR2 SYGVKD come from the germline V gene. CDR3 loop: CAISGLRPPAYGYTF. The CDR3 coding sequence is TGTGCCATCAGTGGACTCCGGCCGCCCGCCTATGGCTACACCTTC.

J is TRBJ2-5 and V is TRBV5-1, with TRBD2 matching over 7 bases. The CDR3 covers 14 residues. Trimming removed 4 bases from V and 7 bases from J; junction bases left unmatched: 10. Germline V gene data show CDR1 as SGHRS and CDR2 as YFSETQ. The CDR3 reads CASSPGGMGGTQYF. CDR3 nucleotides: TGCGCCAGCAGCCCGGGGGGAATGGGTGGGACCCAGTACTTC.

The chain combines TRBV28 with TRBJ1-5; TRBD1 might be the D (5 bases). The V end was cut by 3 bases, the J end by 11 bases, with 17 bases between. Germline V gene data show CDR1 as MDHEN and CDR2 as SYDVKM. The CDR3 length is 14 residues. The CDR3 reads CASSFPGTRGAQHF. The CDR3 nucleotides read TGTGCCAGCAGTTTCCCCGGGACTCGAGGGGCCCAGCATTTT. The full variable domain, in which reference TRBV28 and TRBJ1-5 provide the parts outside the CDR3, is DVKVTQSSRYLVKRTGEKVFLECVQDMDHENMFWYRQDPGLGLRLIYFSYDVKMKEKGDIPEGYSVSREKKERFSLILESASTNQTSMYLCASSFPGTRGAQHFGDGTRLSIL.

This clone showed up just once. The chain combines TRBV10-3 with TRBJ2-5, with a weak D call TRBD2 (5 bases). With 3 bases removed from V and 5 bases from J, the gap between germline ends came to 7 bases. CDR1 ENHRY and CDR2 SYGVKD come from the germline V gene. CDR3 size: 12 residues. The CDR3 protein is CAISDLAETQYF. In DNA form, the CDR3 reads TGTGCCATCAGTGACTTAGCGGAGACCCAGTACTTC.

The CDR3 here is CASSLGKGVYSGANVLTF. DNA of the CDR3: TGTGCCAGCAGCTTGGGTAAGGGGGTCTACTCTGGGGCCAACGTCCTGACTTTC. The chain joins TRBV5-4 to TRBJ2-6; D may be TRBD1 (6 bases). The CDR3 consists of 18 residues. Germline CDR1 and CDR2: SGHNT and YYREEE (reference sequence). The germline V and J ends were trimmed by 0 bases and 0 bases, with 13 bases remaining between them. Looking up the rest from reference TRBV5-4 and TRBJ2-6 gives the full variable domain: ETGVTQSPTHLIKTRGQQVTLRCSSQSGHNTVSWYQQALGQGPQFIFQYYREEENGRGNFPPRFSGLQFPNYSSELNVNALELDDSALYLCASSLGKGVYSGANVLTFGAGSRLTVL.

On this clone: In the same sample, other DNA sequences code for this CDR3. This rearrangement joins TRBV6-1 to TRBJ2-7, with D possibly matching TRBD2 (6 bases). There are 11 residues in the CDR3. The V gene lost 8 bases and the J gene lost 2 bases, with 7 bases spanning the gap. In germline, CDR1 is MNHNS, CDR2 SASEGT. For the CDR3, the DNA is TGTGCCAGCCGCGGGGCCTACGAGCAGTACTTC. Protein sequence: CASRGAYEQYF.

The table lists this clone with a few counts. Other nucleotide sequences in the sample specify the same CDR3. The V call is TRBV29-1, the J call TRBJ1-5, with 7 bases lining up with TRBD1. Per the germline V gene, CDR1 is SQVTM and CDR2 is ANQGSEA. Trimming at V came to 6 bases and at J to 3 bases, leaving 2 bases not matched to a gene. This CDR3 has 12 amino acids. CDR3 region: CSVGTANQPQHF. Here the CDR3 DNA reads TGCAGCGTAGGGACAGCCAATCAGCCCCAGCATTTT.